This T cell receptor (beta chain) is drawn from a study of blood T cell repertoires in COVID-19. The overall study: The United States, Italy and Spain were the sources of the acute and convalescent COVID-19 samples. Sources were T cells, B-cell-depleted T cells, or PBMCs; the material itself was cDNA or gDNA.

The CDR3 contains 16 residues. The germline V gene has CDR1 LNHDA and CDR2 SQIVND (reference sequence). V lost 2 bases, J lost 3 bases, and 17 bases lay in between. Study processing details: Scientists estimated how many nucleated cells there were by amplifying reference gene primers. Here immunoSEQ multiplex PCR was the method, and the copy in TCRdb shows in-frame clones only, minus some. That table supplies the V and J calls and clone size; D and trimming were determined from the DNA. This sample has over 250,000 clones, with 75% to 90% found just once. This clonotype was sampled from a man aged 45-65 years with acute or convalescent COVID-19. The rearrangement joins TRBV19 to TRBJ2-7; no reliable D call. Sequenced input: peripheral blood. CDR3: CASSITSRLILYEQYF. The CDR3 DNA follows: TGTGCCAGTAGTATAACCTCCCGACTGATCCTCTACGAGCAGTACTTC.